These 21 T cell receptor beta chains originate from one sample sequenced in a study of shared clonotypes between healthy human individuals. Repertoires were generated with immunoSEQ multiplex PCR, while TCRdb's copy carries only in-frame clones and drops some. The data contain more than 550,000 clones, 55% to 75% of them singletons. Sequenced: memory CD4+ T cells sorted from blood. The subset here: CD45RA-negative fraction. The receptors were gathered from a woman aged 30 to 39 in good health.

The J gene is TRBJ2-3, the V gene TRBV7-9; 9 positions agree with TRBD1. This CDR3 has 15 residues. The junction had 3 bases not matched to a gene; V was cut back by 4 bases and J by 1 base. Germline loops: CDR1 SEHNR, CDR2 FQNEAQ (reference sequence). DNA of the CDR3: TGTGCCAGCAGCTCGACAGGGGGAGGCACAGATACGCAGTATTTT. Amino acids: CASSSTGGGTDTQYF.

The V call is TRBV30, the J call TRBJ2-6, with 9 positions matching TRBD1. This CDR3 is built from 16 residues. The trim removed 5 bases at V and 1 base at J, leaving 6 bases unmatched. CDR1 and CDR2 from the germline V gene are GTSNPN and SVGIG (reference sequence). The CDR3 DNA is TGTGCCTGGGTACAGGGGGCTAATTCTGGGGCCAACGTCCTGACTTTC. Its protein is CAWVQGANSGANVLTF.

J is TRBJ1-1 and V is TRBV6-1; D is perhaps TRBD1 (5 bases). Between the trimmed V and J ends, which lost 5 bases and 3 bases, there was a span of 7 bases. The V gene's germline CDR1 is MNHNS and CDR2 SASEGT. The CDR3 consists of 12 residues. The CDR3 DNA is TGTGCCAGCAGTCCAGGGTACACTGAAGCTTTCTTT. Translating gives CASSPGYTEAFF.

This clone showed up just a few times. As DNA, the CDR3 is TGCGCCAGCAGACCAAACAGGGACACTGAAGCTTTCTTT. This sequence encodes CASRPNRDTEAFF. This chain uses TRBV10-1 with TRBJ1-1; TRBD1 is a possible D gene (6 bases). Germline V gene lookup returns CDR1 WNHNN and CDR2 SYGVQD (reference sequence). The CDR3 runs 13 residues. V shed 6 bases and J shed 3 bases, with 11 bases lying between them.

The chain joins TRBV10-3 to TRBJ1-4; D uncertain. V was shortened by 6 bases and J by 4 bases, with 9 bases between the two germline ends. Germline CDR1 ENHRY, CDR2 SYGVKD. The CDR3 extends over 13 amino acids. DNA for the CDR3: TGTGCCATCAGAGGCAGCCGTAATGAAAAACTGTTTTTT. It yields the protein CAIRGSRNEKLFF.

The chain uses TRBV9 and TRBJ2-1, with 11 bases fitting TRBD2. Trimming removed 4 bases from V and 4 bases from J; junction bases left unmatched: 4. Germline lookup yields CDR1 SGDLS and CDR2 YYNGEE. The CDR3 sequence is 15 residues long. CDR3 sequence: CASSLAGGVYNEQFF. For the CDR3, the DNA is TGTGCCAGCAGCTTAGCGGGAGGGGTGTACAATGAGCAGTTCTTC.

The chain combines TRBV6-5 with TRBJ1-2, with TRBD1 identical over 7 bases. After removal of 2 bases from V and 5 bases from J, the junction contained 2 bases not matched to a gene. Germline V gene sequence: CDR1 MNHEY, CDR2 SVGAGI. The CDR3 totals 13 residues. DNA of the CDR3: TGTGCCAGCAGTTACACAGGGGTATATGGCTACACCTTC. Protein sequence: CASSYTGVYGYTF.

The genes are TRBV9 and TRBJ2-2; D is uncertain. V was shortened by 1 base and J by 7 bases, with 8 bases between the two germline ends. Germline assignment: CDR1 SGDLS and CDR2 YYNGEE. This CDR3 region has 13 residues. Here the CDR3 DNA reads TGTGCCAGCAGCGTAAAGGGTAACGGGGAGCTGTTTTTT. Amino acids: CASSVKGNGELFF. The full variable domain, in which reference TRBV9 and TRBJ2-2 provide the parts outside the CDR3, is DSGVTQTPKHLITATGQRVTLRCSPRSGDLSVYWYQQSLDQGLQFLIQYYNGEERAKGNILERFSAQQFPDLHSELNLSSLELGDSALYFCASSVKGNGELFFGEGSRLTVL.

CDR3 in amino acids: CASSLGGAGEKLFF. The CDR3 nucleotides are TGTGCCAGCAGCTTGGGAGGGGCGGGTGAAAAACTGTTTTTT. The genes are TRBV7-9 and TRBJ1-4; D might be TRBD1 (5 bases). The CDR3 is made up of 14 amino acids. Germline V lookup: CDR1 SEHNR, CDR2 FQNEAQ (reference sequence). The V end was cut by 3 bases, the J end by 7 bases, with 12 bases between.

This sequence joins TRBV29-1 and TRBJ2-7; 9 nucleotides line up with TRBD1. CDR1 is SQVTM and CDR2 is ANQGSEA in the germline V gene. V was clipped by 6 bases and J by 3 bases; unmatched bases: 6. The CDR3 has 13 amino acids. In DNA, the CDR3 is TGCAGCGTCTCCGGGACAGGGCTCTACGAGCAGTACTTC. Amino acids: CSVSGTGLYEQYF.

The CDR3 sequence is CASSLNDLADDPYNEQFF. In DNA, the CDR3 is TGTGCCAGCTCACTCAACGACTTAGCGGACGATCCCTACAATGAGCAGTTCTTC. The rearrangement joins TRBV18 to TRBJ2-1; D is perhaps TRBD2 (6 bases). Trimming left V 4 bases short and J 2 bases short, with 21 bases between. Per germline, CDR1 KGHSH and CDR2 LQKENI. The CDR3 runs 18 residues.

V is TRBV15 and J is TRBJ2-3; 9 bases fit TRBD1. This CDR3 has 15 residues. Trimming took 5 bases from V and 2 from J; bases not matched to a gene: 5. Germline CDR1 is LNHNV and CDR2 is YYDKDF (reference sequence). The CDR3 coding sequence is TGTGCCACCAGCTACCGGGACAGGGTCACAGATACGCAGTATTTT. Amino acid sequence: CATSYRDRVTDTQYF.

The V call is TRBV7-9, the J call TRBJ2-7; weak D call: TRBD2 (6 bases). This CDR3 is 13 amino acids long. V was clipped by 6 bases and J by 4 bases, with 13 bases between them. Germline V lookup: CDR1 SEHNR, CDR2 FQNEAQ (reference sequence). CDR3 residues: CASSAGPLYEQYF. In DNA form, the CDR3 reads TGTGCCAGCAGTGCGGGACCGCTGTACGAGCAGTACTTC.

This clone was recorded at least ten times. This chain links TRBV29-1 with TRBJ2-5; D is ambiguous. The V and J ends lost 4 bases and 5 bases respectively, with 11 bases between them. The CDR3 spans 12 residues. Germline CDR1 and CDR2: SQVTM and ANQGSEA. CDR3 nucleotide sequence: TGCAGCGTTGGCAGCGACGGGGAGACCCAGTACTTC. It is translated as CSVGSDGETQYF.

CDR3 in amino acids: CASSLNWDGGYTGELFF. The CDR3 DNA sequence: TGCGCCAGCAGCTTGAACTGGGACGGGGGATACACCGGGGAGCTGTTTTTT. The chain joins TRBV5-1 to TRBJ2-2, with D maybe TRBD2 (6 bases). The CDR3 totals 17 residues. Trimming left V 1 base short and J 3 bases short, with 16 bases between. CDR1 is SGHRS and CDR2 is YFSETQ in the germline V gene.

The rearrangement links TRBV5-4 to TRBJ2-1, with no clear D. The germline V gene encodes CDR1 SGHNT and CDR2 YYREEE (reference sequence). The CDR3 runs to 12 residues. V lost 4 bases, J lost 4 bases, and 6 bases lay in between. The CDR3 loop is CASSTQYNEQFF. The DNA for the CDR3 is TGTGCCAGCAGCACCCAATACAATGAGCAGTTCTTC.

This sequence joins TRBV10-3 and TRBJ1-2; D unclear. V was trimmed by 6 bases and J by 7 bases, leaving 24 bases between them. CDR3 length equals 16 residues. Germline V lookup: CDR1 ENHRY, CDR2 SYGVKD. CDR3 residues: CAIRPDIAQALRGYTF. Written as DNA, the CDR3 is TGTGCCATCAGACCCGATATCGCTCAAGCTCTGCGTGGCTACACCTTC.

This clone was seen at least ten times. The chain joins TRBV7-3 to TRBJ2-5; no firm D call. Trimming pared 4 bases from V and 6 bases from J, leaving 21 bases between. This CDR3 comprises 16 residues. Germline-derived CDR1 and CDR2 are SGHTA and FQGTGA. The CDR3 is CASSSSGPPGGKTQYF. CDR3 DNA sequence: TGTGCCAGCAGCTCCTCCGGGCCCCCCGGTGGAAAGACCCAGTACTTC.

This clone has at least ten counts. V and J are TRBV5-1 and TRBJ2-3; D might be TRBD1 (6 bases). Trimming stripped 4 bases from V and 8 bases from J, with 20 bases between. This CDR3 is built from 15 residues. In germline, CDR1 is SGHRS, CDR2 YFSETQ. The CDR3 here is CASSDRQTRGGTQYF. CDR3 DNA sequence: TGCGCCAGCAGCGACAGACAAACCCGAGGGGGTACGCAGTATTTT.

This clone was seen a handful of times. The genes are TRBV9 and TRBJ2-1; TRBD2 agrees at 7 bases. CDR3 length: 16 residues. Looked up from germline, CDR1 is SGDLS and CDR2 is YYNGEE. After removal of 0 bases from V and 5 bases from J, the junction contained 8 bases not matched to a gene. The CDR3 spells CASSVVPGGRNNEQFF. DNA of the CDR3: TGTGCCAGCAGCGTAGTACCGGGAGGCCGAAACAATGAGCAGTTCTTC. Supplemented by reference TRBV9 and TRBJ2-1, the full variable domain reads DSGVTQTPKHLITATGQRVTLRCSPRSGDLSVYWYQQSLDQGLQFLIQYYNGEERAKGNILERFSAQQFPDLHSELNLSSLELGDSALYFCASSVVPGGRNNEQFFGPGTRLTVL.

Here the CDR3 DNA reads TGCGCCAGCAGCTTCTCTGCAACTAATGAAAAACTGTTTTTT. Its translation is CASSFSATNEKLFF. The V and J genes are TRBV5-1 and TRBJ1-4; D is undetermined. Germline CDR1 and CDR2: SGHRS and YFSETQ. The CDR3 is 14 residues long. V shed 2 bases and J shed 0 bases, with 5 bases lying between them.